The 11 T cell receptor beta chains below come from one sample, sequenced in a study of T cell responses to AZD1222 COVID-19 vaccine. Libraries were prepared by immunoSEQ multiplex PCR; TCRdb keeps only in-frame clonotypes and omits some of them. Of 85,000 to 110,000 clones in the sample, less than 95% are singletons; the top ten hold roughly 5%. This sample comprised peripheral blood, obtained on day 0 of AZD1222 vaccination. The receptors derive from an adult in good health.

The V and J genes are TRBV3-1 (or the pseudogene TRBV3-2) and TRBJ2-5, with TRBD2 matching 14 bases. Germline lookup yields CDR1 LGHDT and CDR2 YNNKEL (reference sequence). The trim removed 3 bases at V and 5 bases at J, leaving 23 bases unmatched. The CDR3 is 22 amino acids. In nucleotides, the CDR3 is TGTGCCAGCAGCCATGGTTCAGACATGAATGGGGGACTAGCGGGGGTATGGGAGACCCAGTACTTC. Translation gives CASSHGSDMNGGLAGVWETQYF.

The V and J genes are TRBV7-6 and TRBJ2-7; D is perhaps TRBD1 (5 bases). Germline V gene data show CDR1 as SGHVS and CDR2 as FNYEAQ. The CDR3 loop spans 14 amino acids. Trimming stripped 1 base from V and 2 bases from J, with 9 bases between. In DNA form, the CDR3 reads TGTGCCAGCAGCTTAGATCCAGGGCCCTACGAGCAGTACTTC. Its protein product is CASSLDPGPYEQYF.

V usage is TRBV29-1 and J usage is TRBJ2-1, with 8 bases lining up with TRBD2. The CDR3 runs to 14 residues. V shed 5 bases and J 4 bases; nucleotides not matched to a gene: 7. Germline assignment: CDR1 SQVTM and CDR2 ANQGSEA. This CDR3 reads CSVPIGGVYNEQFF. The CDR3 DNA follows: TGCAGCGTTCCTATCGGGGGGGTTTACAATGAGCAGTTCTTC.

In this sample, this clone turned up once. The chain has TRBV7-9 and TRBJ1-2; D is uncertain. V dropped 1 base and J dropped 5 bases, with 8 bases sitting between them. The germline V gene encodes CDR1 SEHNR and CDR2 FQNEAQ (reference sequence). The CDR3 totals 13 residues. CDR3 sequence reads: CASSLVAGYGYTF. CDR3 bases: TGTGCCAGCAGCTTAGTTGCCGGGTATGGCTACACCTTC.

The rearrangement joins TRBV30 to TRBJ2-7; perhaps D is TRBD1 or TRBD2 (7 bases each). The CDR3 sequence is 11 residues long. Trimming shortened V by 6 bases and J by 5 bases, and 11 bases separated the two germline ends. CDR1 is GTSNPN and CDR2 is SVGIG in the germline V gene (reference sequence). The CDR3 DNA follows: TGTGCCTGCCAGGGGGGGGACGAGCAGTACTTC. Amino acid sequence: CACQGGDEQYF.

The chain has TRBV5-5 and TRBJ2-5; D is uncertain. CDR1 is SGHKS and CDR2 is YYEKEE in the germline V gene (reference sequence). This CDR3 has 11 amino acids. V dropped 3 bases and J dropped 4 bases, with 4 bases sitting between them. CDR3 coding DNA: TGTGCCAGCAGCTCAGCAGAGACCCAGTACTTC. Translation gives CASSSAETQYF.

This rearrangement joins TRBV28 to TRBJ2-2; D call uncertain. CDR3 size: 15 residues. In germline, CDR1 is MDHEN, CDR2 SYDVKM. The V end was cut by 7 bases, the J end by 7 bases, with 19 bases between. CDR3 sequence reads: CASKRSVGLVGELFF. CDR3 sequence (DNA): TGTGCCAGCAAAAGGTCGGTGGGGTTGGTCGGGGAGCTGTTTTTT.

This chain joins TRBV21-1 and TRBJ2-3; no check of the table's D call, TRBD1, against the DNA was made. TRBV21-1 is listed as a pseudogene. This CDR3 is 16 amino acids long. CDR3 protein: CASSKEGDRGLDTQYF. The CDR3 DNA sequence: TGTGCCAGCAGCAAAGAGGGGGACAGGGGGCTGGATACGCAGTATTTT.

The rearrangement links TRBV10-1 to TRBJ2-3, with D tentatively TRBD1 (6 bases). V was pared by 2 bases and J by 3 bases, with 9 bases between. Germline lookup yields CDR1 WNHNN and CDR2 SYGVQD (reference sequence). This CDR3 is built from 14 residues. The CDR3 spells CASSEGRGTDTQYF. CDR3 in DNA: TGCGCCAGCAGTGAGGGCAGGGGTACAGATACGCAGTATTTT.

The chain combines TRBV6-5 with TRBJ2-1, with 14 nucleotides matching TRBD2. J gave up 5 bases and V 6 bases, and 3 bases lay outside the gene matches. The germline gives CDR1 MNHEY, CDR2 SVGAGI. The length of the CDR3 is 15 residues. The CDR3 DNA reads TGTGCCAGCAGACGGACTAGCGGGGGGAACAATGAGCAGTTCTTC. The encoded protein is CASRRTSGGNNEQFF.

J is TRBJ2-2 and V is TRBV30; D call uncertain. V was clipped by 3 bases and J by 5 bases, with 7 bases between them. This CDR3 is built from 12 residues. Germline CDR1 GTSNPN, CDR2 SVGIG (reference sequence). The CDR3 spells CAWRENTGELFF. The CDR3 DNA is TGTGCCTGGAGGGAAAATACCGGGGAGCTGTTTTTT.